The 21 T cell receptor beta chains presented below share a single source sample, sequenced in a study of blood T cell repertoires in COVID-19 (TCRdb year 2020). The library was generated by the immunoSEQ multiplex PCR assay. The immuneACCESS repertoire file appears here via TCRdb, limited to in-frame rearrangements. These files lack a portion of the clones; in checked studies, under half of the deficit traces to unresolved V genes, and the cause of the others is not known. The sample yields 190,000 or so clones; more than 85% were counted once. The ten top clones hold less than 3% of the sample. Sequenced input: peripheral blood. These receptors were obtained from a young woman with active or convalescent COVID-19.

The V gene is TRBV5-5, the J gene TRBJ2-3, with D hard to call. The CDR3 is 12 amino acids. Deletions cut 2 bases from V and 6 bases from J, with 7 bases between. The germline CDR1 and CDR2 sequences are SGHKS and YYEKEE (reference sequence). The DNA of the CDR3 is TGTGCCAGCAGCTTATCCTATGATACGCAGTATTTT. Translation gives CASSLSYDTQYF.

The chain recombines TRBV5-4 with TRBJ2-5; maybe TRBD1 (7 bases). V gave up 4 bases and J gave up 5 bases, with 15 bases separating them. Germline CDR1 SGHNT, CDR2 YYREEE (reference sequence). The CDR3 sequence is 14 residues long. The chain's CDR3 is CASSPPGGIETQYF. The CDR3 bases are TGTGCCAGCAGCCCCCCAGGGGGGATTGAGACCCAGTACTTC.

The chain links TRBV6-5 to TRBJ1-4; TRBD1 matches 11 bases. CDR3 length: 14 amino acids. Germline V gene data show CDR1 as MNHEY and CDR2 as SVGAGI. Unmatched junction bases numbered 7, after V lost 6 bases and J lost 10 bases. CDR3 loop: CASSKDRGRGKLFF. The CDR3 bases are TGTGCCAGCAGCAAGGACAGGGGGCGAGGAAAACTGTTTTTT.

V gene TRBV24-1 combines with J gene TRBJ2-4, with TRBD2 matching over 8 bases. Germline values: CDR1 KGHDR, CDR2 SFDVKD. V dropped 6 bases and J dropped 1; count of bases not matched to a gene: 7. The CDR3 contains 16 residues. The CDR3 protein is CATSSSGRGAKNIQYF. As DNA, the CDR3 is TGTGCCACCAGTTCCTCCGGGAGGGGGGCCAAAAACATTCAGTACTTC.

The chain joins TRBV27 to TRBJ2-3; 8 bases line up with TRBD2. CDR3 length: 15 amino acids. V shed 6 bases and J 6 bases; nucleotides not matched to a gene: 11. The V gene's germline CDR1 is MNHEY and CDR2 SMNVEV (reference sequence). CDR3 loop: CASSQIGGASDTQYF. DNA of the CDR3: TGTGCCAGCAGCCAGATCGGGGGGGCCTCGGATACGCAGTATTTT.

As to this clone: In the same sample, other DNA sequences code for this CDR3. The chain recombines TRBV11-2 with TRBJ2-7; maybe TRBD2 (6 bases). Per germline, CDR1 SGHAT and CDR2 FQNNGV. There are 14 residues in the CDR3. The V and J ends lost 3 bases and 2 bases respectively, with 11 bases between them. CDR3 loop: CASSLGGGTYEQYF. Here the CDR3 DNA reads TGTGCCAGCAGCTTGGGAGGCGGTACCTACGAGCAGTACTTC.

The gene calls are TRBV12-3 or TRBV12-4 and TRBJ2-5; TRBD1 matches at 8 bases. The V and J ends lost 6 bases and 5 bases, in that order; junction bases with no gene match: 5. The CDR3 length is 13 residues. The CDR3 protein is CASSRTGMETQYF. The DNA for the CDR3 is TGTGCCAGCAGCCGGACAGGGATGGAGACCCAGTACTTC.

The rearrangement joins TRBV28 to TRBJ1-6; D is unclear. The CDR3 runs to 15 residues. Trimming pared 4 bases from V and 2 bases from J, leaving 9 bases between. The germline V gene encodes CDR1 MDHEN and CDR2 SYDVKM. The CDR3 reads CASSSPRPYNSPLHF. CDR3 nucleotides: TGTGCCAGCAGTTCCCCGCGGCCCTATAATTCACCCCTCCACTTT.

The sample holds one count of this clone. V usage is TRBV11-2 and J usage is TRBJ2-7, with TRBD2 matching 7 bases. CDR1 is SGHAT and CDR2 is FQNNGV in the germline V gene. This CDR3 has 17 amino acids. J lost 5 bases, V lost 1 base, and 14 bases had no gene match. The CDR3 protein is CASSLVRQREDTNEQYF. CDR3 sequence (DNA): TGTGCCAGCAGCTTAGTTCGGCAACGGGAGGACACCAACGAGCAGTACTTC.

This chain joins TRBV7-9 and TRBJ1-2; the D is unclear. The CDR3 length is 14 residues. CDR1 SEHNR and CDR2 FQNEAQ come from the germline V gene (reference sequence). Trimming stripped 3 bases from V and 1 base from J, with 9 bases between. CDR3 residues: CASSLTTINYGYTF. CDR3 coding DNA: TGTGCCAGCAGCTTGACGACAATTAACTATGGCTACACCTTC.

The chain recombines TRBV27 with TRBJ2-3; 10 positions match TRBD2. Germline V CDR1 and CDR2: MNHEY, SMNVEV (reference sequence). The CDR3 totals 16 residues. V shed 4 bases and J 5 bases; nucleotides not matched to a gene: 9. This CDR3 reads CASSSLQREGQDTQYF. As DNA, the CDR3 is TGTGCCAGCAGTTCCCTCCAGCGGGAGGGCCAAGATACGCAGTATTTT.

V usage is TRBV6-5 and J usage is TRBJ2-7; TRBD1 might be the D (6 bases). The CDR3 has 12 amino acids. Germline V lookup: CDR1 MNHEY, CDR2 SVGAGI. The germline V and J ends were trimmed by 8 bases and 3 bases, with 11 bases remaining between them. This CDR3 is CASLTGGYEQYF. DNA for the CDR3: TGTGCCAGCCTGACAGGCGGCTACGAGCAGTACTTC.

CDR3 coding DNA: TGCAGCGTCCACATGACAGGCTATTCCTACAATGAGCAGTTCTTC. This encodes CSVHMTGYSYNEQFF. The J gene is TRBJ2-1, the V gene TRBV29-1; possibly TRBD1 for D (6 bases). The CDR3 length is 15 residues. In germline, CDR1 is SQVTM, CDR2 ANQGSEA. Between the trimmed V and J ends, which lost 6 bases and 1 base, there was a span of 16 bases.

This chain joins TRBV10-2 and TRBJ2-7; 7 bases map to TRBD2. The ends lost 0 bases at V and 3 bases at J; junction bases unmatched: 2. CDR3 length equals 14 residues. Germline V CDR1 and CDR2: WSHSY, SAAADI. CDR3 sequence: CASSESRGDYEQYF. The DNA for the CDR3 is TGCGCCAGCAGTGAGTCTCGGGGGGACTACGAGCAGTACTTC.

This clone was seen only once. The chain employs TRBV7-9 and TRBJ2-2; 8 nucleotides agree with TRBD2. With 4 bases clipped from V and 4 bases from J, the junction kept 11 bases outside the gene matches. This CDR3 comprises 17 residues. The germline gives CDR1 SEHNR, CDR2 FQNEAQ (reference sequence). The CDR3 sequence: CASSYQGLAGRTGELFF. CDR3 DNA: TGTGCCAGCAGCTACCAGGGGCTAGCGGGCCGCACCGGGGAGCTGTTTTTT.

This clone came up a few times. This chain uses TRBV27 with TRBJ1-1; 7 nucleotides agree with TRBD1. Germline loops: CDR1 MNHEY, CDR2 SMNVEV (reference sequence). The junction had 18 bases not matched to a gene; V was cut back by 8 bases and J by 0 bases. This CDR3 spans 18 amino acids. The CDR3 coding sequence is TGTGCCAGCTCACCAGGGCCCTCACAGGGGACCCTGAACACTGAAGCTTTCTTT. This encodes CASSPGPSQGTLNTEAFF.

The chain has TRBV19 and TRBJ1-1; D perhaps matches TRBD1 (5 bases). The germline V and J ends were trimmed by 4 bases and 5 bases, with 23 bases remaining between them. The CDR3 length is 17 residues. CDR1 LNHDA and CDR2 SQIVND come from the germline V gene (reference sequence). CDR3 bases: TGTGCCAGTAGTACCCGCGGGGCAGGGCGTAAAGGGACTGAAGCTTTCTTT. Protein: CASSTRGAGRKGTEAFF.

CDR3 nucleotides: TGTGCCAGCAGCTACCAGGGGCCCTCCTACAATGAGCAGTTCTTC. It codes for CASSYQGPSYNEQFF. The chain links TRBV2 to TRBJ2-1; a possible D gene is TRBD1 (6 bases). CDR3 length: 15 amino acids. The ends were cut back, 6 bases at V and 0 bases at J, with 12 bases in the middle. In germline, CDR1 is SNHLY, CDR2 FYNNEI.

This clone was counted at least ten times. The genes are TRBV21-1 and TRBJ2-7; TRBD1 is the table's D call, not checked against the DNA. TRBV21-1 is a recognized pseudogene. The CDR3 length is 15 residues. CDR3 DNA sequence: TGTGCCAGCAGCTTACGACAGGACGGCGTCTACGAGCAGTACTTC. This encodes CASSLRQDGVYEQYF.

The chain employs TRBV11-1 and TRBJ2-2, with 8 nucleotides matching TRBD1. V shed 5 bases, J shed 1 base, and the junction held 6 bases outside the gene matches. Germline values: CDR1 SGHAT, CDR2 FQDESV (reference sequence). The CDR3 extends over 16 amino acids. The CDR3 sequence: CASSPPGQENTGELFF. The CDR3 DNA sequence: TGTGCCAGCAGCCCCCCGGGACAGGAGAACACCGGGGAGCTGTTTTTT.

This clone was detected only once. This CDR3 reads CASSDGLATAHEQFF. CDR3 DNA: TGTGCCAGCAGTGACGGGTTAGCCACGGCGCATGAGCAGTTCTTC. The rearrangement links TRBV6-4 to TRBJ2-1; D call uncertain. V lost 2 bases to trimming and J lost 8 bases, with 16 bases between them. CDR3 length: 15 residues. CDR1 is MRHNA and CDR2 is SNTAGT in the germline V gene.